This TCR beta chain is drawn from a study of T-cell memory formation after mild COVID-19. Concerning this clonotype itself: Its antigen is not identified.

TCRdb re-called the 5' RACE reads through MiXCR, storing one row per CDR3 protein. The sample yields hundreds of thousands of distinct CDR3 sequences, 20% seen once. Study results and limitations: Still unconfirmed is whether the second-wave clones peaking on day 37 recognized SARS-CoV-2. From day 15 to 85, contracting clones were balanced between CD4 and CD8, whereas later expanders leaned toward CD4+.

Sequencing used PBMCs or a T cell subset sorted from them (not recorded which). This clonotype was obtained from an adult woman who had mild COVID-19 (a few samples of this study predate the infection). Cell type and time point are not known.

The CDR3 DNA follows: TGTGCCACCAGTGATTTTCGGACGCTCAGCAATGAGCAGTTCTTC. Translating it yields CATSDFRTLSNEQFF. The chain uses TRBV24-1 and TRBJ2-1; D unresolved. CDR1 is KGHDR and CDR2 is SFDVKD in the germline V gene. The CDR3 runs to 15 residues. V shed 1 base and J shed 6 bases, with 12 bases lying between them.